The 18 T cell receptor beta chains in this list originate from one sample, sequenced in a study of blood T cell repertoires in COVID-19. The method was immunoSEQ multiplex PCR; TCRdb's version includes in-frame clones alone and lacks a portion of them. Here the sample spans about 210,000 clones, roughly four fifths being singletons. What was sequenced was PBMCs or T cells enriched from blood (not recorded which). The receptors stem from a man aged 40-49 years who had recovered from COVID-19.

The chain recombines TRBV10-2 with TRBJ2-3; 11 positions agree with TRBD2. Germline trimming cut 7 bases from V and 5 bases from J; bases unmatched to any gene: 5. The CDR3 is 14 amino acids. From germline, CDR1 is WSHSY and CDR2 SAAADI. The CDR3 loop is CASTLAGGGDTQYF. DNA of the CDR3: TGCGCCAGCACCCTAGCGGGGGGAGGAGATACGCAGTATTTT.

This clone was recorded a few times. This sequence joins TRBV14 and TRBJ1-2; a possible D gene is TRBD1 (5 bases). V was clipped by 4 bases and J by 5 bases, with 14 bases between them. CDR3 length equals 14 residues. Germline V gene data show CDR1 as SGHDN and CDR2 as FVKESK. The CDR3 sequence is CASSPLRGGYGYTF. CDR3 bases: TGTGCCAGCAGCCCACTCCGGGGGGGGTATGGCTACACCTTC.

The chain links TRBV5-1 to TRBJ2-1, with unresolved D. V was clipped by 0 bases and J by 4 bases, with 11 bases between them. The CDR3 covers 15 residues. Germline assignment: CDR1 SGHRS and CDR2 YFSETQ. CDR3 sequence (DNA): TGCGCCAGCAGCTTGGCCACCGACTTTTACAATGAGCAGTTCTTC. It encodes CASSLATDFYNEQFF.

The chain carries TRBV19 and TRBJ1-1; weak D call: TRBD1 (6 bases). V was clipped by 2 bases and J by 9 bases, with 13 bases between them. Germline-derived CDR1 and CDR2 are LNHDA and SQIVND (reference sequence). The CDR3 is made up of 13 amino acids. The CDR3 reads CASSINGGLQAFF. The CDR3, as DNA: TGTGCCAGTAGTATAAACGGGGGGCTTCAAGCTTTCTTT.

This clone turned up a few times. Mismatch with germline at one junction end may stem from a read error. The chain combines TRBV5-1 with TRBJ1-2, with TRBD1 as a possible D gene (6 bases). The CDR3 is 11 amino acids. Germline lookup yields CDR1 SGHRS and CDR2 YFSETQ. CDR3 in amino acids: CASSRGKLTFF. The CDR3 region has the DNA TGCGCCAGCTCCAGGGGCAAGCTAACCTTCTTC. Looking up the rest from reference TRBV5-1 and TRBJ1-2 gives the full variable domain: KAGVTQTPRYLIKTRGQQVTLSCSPISGHRSVSWYQQTPGQGLQFLFEYFSETQRNKGNFPGRFSGRQFSNSRSEMNVSTLELGDSALYLCASSRGKLTFFGSGTRLTVV.

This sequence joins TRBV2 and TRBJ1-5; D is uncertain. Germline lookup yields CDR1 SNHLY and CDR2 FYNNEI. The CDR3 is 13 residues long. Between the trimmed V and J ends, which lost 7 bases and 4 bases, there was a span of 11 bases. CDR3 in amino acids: CASTTTPNQPQHF. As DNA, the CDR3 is TGTGCCAGCACCACGACACCGAATCAGCCCCAGCATTTT.

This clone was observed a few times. CDR3 nucleotide sequence: TGCAGCGTGACAGGGAACACTGAAGCTTTCTTT. This gives the protein CSVTGNTEAFF. The chain is built from TRBV29-1 and TRBJ1-1; D is perhaps TRBD1 (6 bases). The germline V gene encodes CDR1 SQVTM and CDR2 ANQGSEA. Trimming shortened V by 6 bases and J by 1 base, and 6 bases separated the two germline ends. The CDR3 consists of 11 residues. The full variable domain, its missing parts supplied by reference TRBV29-1 and TRBJ1-1, is SAVISQKPSRDICQRGTSLTIQCQVDSQVTMMFWYRQQPGQSLTLIATANQGSEATYESGFVIDKFPISRPNLTFSTLTVSNMSPEDSSIYLCSVTGNTEAFFGQGTRLTVV.

The DNA for the CDR3 is TGTGCCAGCTCACCACCGAGGACATCTGTCACTGAAGCTTTCTTT. As protein: CASSPPRTSVTEAFF. The genes are TRBV18 and TRBJ1-1; D is perhaps TRBD1 (5 bases). The V gene's germline CDR1 is KGHSH and CDR2 LQKENI. The CDR3 totals 15 residues. Between the trimmed V and J ends, which lost 0 bases and 4 bases, there was a span of 12 bases.

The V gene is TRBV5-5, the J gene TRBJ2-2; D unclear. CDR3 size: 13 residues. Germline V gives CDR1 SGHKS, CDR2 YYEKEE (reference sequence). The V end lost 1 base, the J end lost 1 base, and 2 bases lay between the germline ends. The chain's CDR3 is CASSLQNTGELFF. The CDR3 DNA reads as TGTGCCAGCAGCTTGCAGAACACCGGGGAGCTGTTTTTT.

DNA of the CDR3: TGCAGCGTCGGAAGCTATACAGGGATTAGAGAGACCCAGTACTTC. Residues: CSVGSYTGIRETQYF. The chain joins TRBV29-1 to TRBJ2-5, with D maybe TRBD1 (6 bases). From germline, CDR1 is SQVTM and CDR2 ANQGSEA. The CDR3 is 15 amino acids. V was trimmed by 6 bases and J by 4 bases, leaving 21 bases between them.

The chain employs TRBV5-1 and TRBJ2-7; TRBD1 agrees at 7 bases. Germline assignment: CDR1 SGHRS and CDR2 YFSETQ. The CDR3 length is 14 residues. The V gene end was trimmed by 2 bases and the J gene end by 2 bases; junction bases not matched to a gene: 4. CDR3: CASSLQTGTYEQYF. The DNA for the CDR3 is TGCGCCAGCAGCTTACAGACAGGGACCTACGAGCAGTACTTC.

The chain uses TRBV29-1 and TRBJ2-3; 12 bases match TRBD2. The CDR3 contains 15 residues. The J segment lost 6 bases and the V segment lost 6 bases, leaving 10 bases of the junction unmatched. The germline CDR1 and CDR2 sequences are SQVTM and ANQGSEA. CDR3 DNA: TGCAGCGTGGTCAGACTAGCGGGGGAACCTGATACGCAGTATTTT. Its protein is CSVVRLAGEPDTQYF.

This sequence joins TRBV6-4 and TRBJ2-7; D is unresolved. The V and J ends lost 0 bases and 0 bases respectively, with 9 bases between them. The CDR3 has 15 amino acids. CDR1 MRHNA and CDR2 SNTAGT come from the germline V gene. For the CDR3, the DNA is TGTGCCAGCAGTGACTCGAATAGAACCTCCTACGAGCAGTACTTC. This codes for CASSDSNRTSYEQYF.

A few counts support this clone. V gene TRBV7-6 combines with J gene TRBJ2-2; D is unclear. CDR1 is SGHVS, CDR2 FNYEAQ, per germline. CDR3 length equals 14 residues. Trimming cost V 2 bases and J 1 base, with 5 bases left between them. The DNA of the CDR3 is TGTGCCAGCAGCTTAAGCTGGAACACCGGGGAGCTGTTTTTT. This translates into CASSLSWNTGELFF.

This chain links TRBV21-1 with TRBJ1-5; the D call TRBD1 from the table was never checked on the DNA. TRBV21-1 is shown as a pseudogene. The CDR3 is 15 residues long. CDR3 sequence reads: CASSNYRVCNQPQHF. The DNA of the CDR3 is TGTGCCAGCAGCAACTACAGGGTCTGTAATCAGCCCCAGCATTTT.

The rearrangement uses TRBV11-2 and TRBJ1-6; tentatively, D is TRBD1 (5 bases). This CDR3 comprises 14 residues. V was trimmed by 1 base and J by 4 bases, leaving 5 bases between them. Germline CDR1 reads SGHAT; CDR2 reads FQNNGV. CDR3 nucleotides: TGTGCCAGCAGCTTAGGACAGTATAATTCACCCCTCCACTTT. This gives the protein CASSLGQYNSPLHF. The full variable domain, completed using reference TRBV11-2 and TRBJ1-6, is EAGVAQSPRYKIIEKRQSVAFWCNPISGHATLYWYQQILGQGPKLLIQFQNNGVVDDSQLPKDRFSAERLKGVDSTLKIQPAKLEDSAVYLCASSLGQYNSPLHFGNGTRLTVT.

The CDR3 protein is CASGPGLAGKNETQYF. Written as DNA, the CDR3 is TGTGCCAGCGGCCCCGGACTAGCGGGAAAAAACGAGACCCAGTACTTC. The rearrangement uses TRBV6-2 or TRBV6-3 and TRBJ2-5; 12 bases are shared with TRBD2. Germline CDR1 and CDR2: MNHEY and SVGEGT. V shed 8 bases and J 5 bases; nucleotides not matched to a gene: 12. The CDR3 runs to 16 residues.

The CDR3 bases are TGTGCCAGCAGCGTAGGAACACAGCGCGTCAGGGGTTATGGCTACACCTTC. Translation: CASSVGTQRVRGYGYTF. The chain employs TRBV9 and TRBJ1-2; D is perhaps TRBD1 (6 bases). CDR1 SGDLS and CDR2 YYNGEE come from the germline V gene. V shed 0 bases and J shed 5 bases, with 20 bases lying between them. The CDR3 sequence is 17 residues long.